Listed below are T cell receptor beta chains from one sample, sequenced in a study of vaccination effects on CD4 cells after COVID-19. The assay was immunoSEQ multiplex PCR, and TCRdb's table has in-frame clones only and misses some. The data contain 30,000 to 45,000 clones, 70% to 85% of them singletons. Antigens for these TCRs are unknown. The sample consisted of CD4+ T cells from PBMCs cultured with HCoV-NL63 spike peptides, taken after COVID-19 vaccination. Receptors originate from a human donor who received a COVID-19 vaccine. Some clones in this sample may be carry-over from other donors' samples. Both conserved end residues are part of each CDR3. D genes are given only for firm matches. Where a row states a size, it is once, few, many or the class of an expanded clone; other rows omit it.

cdr3_nt	cdr3_aa	v_call	cdr3_length	j_call	clone_size	d_call
TGTGCCTCCTGGCAAGTGGACTATGGCTACACCTTC	CASWQVDYGYTF	TRBV2	12	TRBJ1-2	-	-
TGTGCCAGCAGCCCCGGACAGGGCGCTGGGAACACTGAAGCTTTCTTT	CASSPGQGAGNTEAFF	TRBV7-6	16	TRBJ1-1	-	TRBD1
TGTGCCAGCAGCTTAGGGGCCAATCGTGGGACAGATACGCAGTATTTT	CASSLGANRGTDTQYF	TRBV7-2	16	TRBJ2-3	once	-
TGTGCCAGCAGTGAAGCAAGACAGACCCAAGAGACCCAGTACTTC	CASSEARQTQETQYF	TRBV2	15	TRBJ2-5	-	-
TGTGCCAGCAGTGTTAAGAACACCGGGGAGCTGTTTTTT	CASSVKNTGELFF	TRBV2	13	TRBJ2-2	-	-
TGTGCCAGCAGTTTTCCCTCTGGGGCCAACGTCCTGACTTTC	CASSFPSGANVLTF	TRBV28	14	TRBJ2-6	-	-
TGTGCCAGCAGTTTAGTATACACTGAAGCTTTCTTT	CASSLVYTEAFF	TRBV28	12	TRBJ1-1	-	-
TGCGCCAGCAGCTTGTTCGGTTTGGGCAGCACCCAAGAGACCCAGTACTTC	CASSLFGLGSTQETQYF	TRBV5-1	17	TRBJ2-5	-	-
TGTGCCAGCAGCTTCGGGAGCACCGGGGAGCTGTTTTTT	CASSFGSTGELFF	TRBV7-3	13	TRBJ2-2	-	-
TGTGCCAGCTCACAAGGAGGTTTGAGAAGAGAGGCCCAGTACTTC	CASSQGGLRREAQYF	TRBV18	15	TRBJ2-5	-	-
TGTGCCAGCAGCACAAGAGGGACTACCGGCACAGATACGCAGTATTTT	CASSTRGTTGTDTQYF	TRBV9	16	TRBJ2-3	-	TRBD2
TGTGCCAGCAGTACGGGGTTAGAGGGCATTCAGTACTTC	CASSTGLEGIQYF	TRBV3-1/TRBV3-2	13	TRBJ2-4	-	-
TGTGCCAGCAGCCAGGGCTTTCGGGGGGGCCTCCACTTT	CASSQGFRGGLHF	TRBV3-1/TRBV3-2	13	TRBJ1-6	-	-
TGTGCCAGCAGCGGGCGGGGGCGCTCCTACAATGAGCAGTTCTTC	CASSGRGRSYNEQFF	TRBV13	15	TRBJ2-1	-	-
TGTGCCAGCAGTCTGTCGGTGGCTAATGAAAAACTGTTTTTT	CASSLSVANEKLFF	TRBV6-5	14	TRBJ1-4	-	-
TGTGCCAGCTCACCACCTCAGGGAACCAAAAACATTCAGTACTTC	CASSPPQGTKNIQYF	TRBV18	15	TRBJ2-4	-	-
TGTGCCAGCAGCCCCCGACAGGTCTACAATGAGCAGTTCTTC	CASSPRQVYNEQFF	TRBV9	14	TRBJ2-1	-	-
TGTGCCAGCAGTTACTTAATGCGGTCAGGGGGCGCCTATGGCTACACCTTC	CASSYLMRSGGAYGYTF	TRBV6-2/TRBV6-3	17	TRBJ1-2	-	TRBD1
TGTGCCATCGCCGGGACACCTAACACCGGGGAGCTGTTTTTT	CAIAGTPNTGELFF	TRBV24-1	14	TRBJ2-2	-	-
TGTGCCAGCGACCGTAACAGGGACGGAGGGGACACCGGGGAGCTGTTTTTT	CASDRNRDGGDTGELFF	TRBV7-9	17	TRBJ2-2	-	-
TGCGCCAGCAGCGGCCGGCCGGGTGAAAAACTGTTTTTT	CASSGRPGEKLFF	TRBV4-1	13	TRBJ1-4	-	-
TGTGCCAGCGAATTGTCAGGACTAGCATACAATGAGCAGTTCTTC	CASELSGLAYNEQFF	TRBV2	15	TRBJ2-1	-	TRBD2
TGTGCCAGCAGCCCTACAGGGGTTGGCAATCAGCCCCAGCATTTT	CASSPTGVGNQPQHF	TRBV7-2	15	TRBJ1-5	few	TRBD1
TGTGCCAGCTCACCAGGGACAGGGGGCTTAGATCAGCCCCAGCATTTT	CASSPGTGGLDQPQHF	TRBV18	16	TRBJ1-5	-	TRBD1
TGTGCCAGCAGTTACGATAGCAATCAGCCCCAGCATTTT	CASSYDSNQPQHF	TRBV6-5	13	TRBJ1-5	-	-
TGTGCCAGCACCCGGGACAGGGGCTATGGCTACACCTTC	CASTRDRGYGYTF	TRBV6-5	13	TRBJ1-2	-	TRBD1